This T cell receptor (beta chain) is from a study of cytomegalovirus exposure and HLA in healthy donors. Study in general: Earlier, 90 million to 140 million unique TCR beta sequences were recovered from approximately 200 million T cells by an analysis.

V dropped 4 bases and J dropped 3 bases, with 15 bases sitting between them. Germline CDR1 and CDR2: MGHRA and YSYEKL. CDR3 length: 15 amino acids. Broader study findings: Reportedly, HLA-A and HLA-B alleles of most subjects were accurately predicted from TCR beta.

This clone has more than one count but fewer than ten. Its antigen is not known. Use of 60 Vbeta and 13 Jbeta primers characterized the PCR. Clones were read by immunoSEQ multiplex PCR, and TCRdb kept only the in-frame ones, dropping some. The sample records about 82,000 clones, about a tenth being singletons. The sequenced sample consisted of PBMCs. The source of this sequence is a man aged 55 to 69 in good health and CMV-seropositive. The chain couples TRBV4-1 to TRBJ1-2; tentatively, D is TRBD1 (5 bases). The CDR3 nucleotides read TGCGCCAGCAGCCGGGGGGAGGGAGGTGACTATGGCTACACCTTC. Translating it yields CASSRGEGGDYGYTF.